One sample yielded the 22 T cell receptor beta chains listed below, sequenced in a study of T cell changes during pregnancy in multiple sclerosis (dated by TCRdb to between 2017 and 2020). Receptor libraries were prepared by the immunoSEQ multiplex PCR assay. TCRdb holds this immuneACCESS table with in-frame rearrangements only. Some clones are missing; in checked studies, unresolved V genes explain under half, and the rest has no known cause. For this sample there are roughly 68,000 clones; approximately 90% appear just once. The biggest ten clones account for 1.3% to 1.5% of the sample. Sequences were derived from peripheral blood, sampled in the second trimester of pregnancy. These receptors came from a female donor in good health, enrolled as a control in a pregnancy study.

The rearrangement links TRBV25-1 to TRBJ2-1, with 11 bases identical to TRBD2. Germline V CDR1 and CDR2: MGHDK, SYGVNS. The CDR3 length is 16 residues. The J segment lost 3 bases and the V segment lost 4 bases, leaving 5 bases of the junction unmatched. CDR3 sequence reads: CASSGTSGGLYNEQFF. Written as DNA, the CDR3 is TGTGCCAGCAGTGGAACTAGCGGGGGCCTCTACAATGAGCAGTTCTTC.

The V and J genes are TRBV7-2 and TRBJ1-5, with 7 bases that match TRBD1. The trim removed 7 bases at V and 1 base at J, leaving 4 bases unmatched. Germline loops: CDR1 SGHTA, CDR2 FQGNSA. The length of the CDR3 is 14 residues. CDR3 nucleotides: TGTGCCAGCACCCCAGGGGGGAGCAATCAGCCCCAGCATTTT. This translates into CASTPGGSNQPQHF.

The chain links TRBV13 to TRBJ1-2; TRBD1 aligns across 7 bases. Germline loops: CDR1 PRHDT, CDR2 FYEKMQ (reference sequence). This CDR3 has 15 residues. Germline trimming cut 0 bases from V and 8 bases from J; bases unmatched to any gene: 9. CDR3 region: CASSLGTGNALGYTF. The CDR3 nucleotides read TGTGCCAGCAGCTTAGGGACAGGGAACGCGTTGGGCTACACCTTC.

The V and J genes are TRBV5-6 and TRBJ1-4; 7 bases are a match to TRBD1. The ends lost 4 bases at V and 6 bases at J; junction bases unmatched: 6. The CDR3 has 14 amino acids. CDR1 and CDR2 from the germline V gene are SGHDT and YYEEEE. The DNA of the CDR3 is TGTGCCAGCAGCCGAACAGGGGAAGATGAAAAACTGTTTTTT. It encodes CASSRTGEDEKLFF. Full variable domain (remainder filled in from reference TRBV5-6 and TRBJ1-4): DAGVTQSPTHLIKTRGQQVTLRCSPKSGHDTVSWYQQALGQGPQFIFQYYEEEERQRGNFPDRFSGHQFPNYSSELNVNALLLGDSALYLCASSRTGEDEKLFFGSGTQLSVL.

This chain links TRBV19 with TRBJ1-5; 8 bases map to TRBD1. The V segment lost 4 bases and the J segment 7 bases; nucleotides outside the gene matches: 9. The CDR3 totals 15 residues. From germline, CDR1 is LNHDA and CDR2 SQIVND (reference sequence). The CDR3 sequence is CASSTRTGRGQPQHF. CDR3 coding DNA: TGTGCCAGTAGTACCCGGACAGGGCGCGGACAGCCCCAGCATTTT.

This chain connects TRBV4-1 to TRBJ2-6; 8 nucleotides agree with TRBD1. Trimming took 0 bases from V and 0 from J; bases not matched to a gene: 10. The CDR3 spans 20 residues. Germline V gene sequence: CDR1 MGHRA, CDR2 YSYEKL. The CDR3 loop reads CASSQDKDRVDSSGANVLTF. The CDR3 DNA reads as TGCGCCAGCAGCCAAGATAAGGACAGGGTTGATAGCTCTGGGGCCAACGTCCTGACTTTC.

This sequence joins TRBV6-5 and TRBJ1-5, with TRBD1 as a possible D gene (5 bases). The V gene lost 6 bases and the J gene lost 7 bases, with 10 bases spanning the gap. The CDR3 is made up of 12 amino acids. Germline assignment: CDR1 MNHEY and CDR2 SVGAGI. CDR3 amino acids: CASSSGGQPQHF. The CDR3 nucleotides read TGTGCCAGCAGCAGCGGGGGGCAGCCCCAGCATTTT.

The chain joins TRBV12-5 to TRBJ2-5; a weak D match, TRBD1 (5 bases). This CDR3 contains 14 residues. The germline CDR1 and CDR2 sequences are LGHNT and FRNRAP. V was trimmed by 0 bases and J by 5 bases, leaving 10 bases between them. Here the CDR3 DNA reads TGTGCTAGTGGTTTGGTACAAAGGGGCGAGACCCAGTACTTC. Residues: CASGLVQRGETQYF.

The V call is TRBV16, the J call TRBJ2-1; 7 bases are shared with TRBD2. This CDR3 comprises 16 residues. CDR1 KGHSY and CDR2 FQNENV come from the germline V gene. Unmatched junction bases numbered 7, after V lost 1 base and J lost 4 bases. CDR3 in DNA: TGTGCCAGCAGCCAATTCTCACTAGCGAAGTACAATGAGCAGTTCTTC. Its translation is CASSQFSLAKYNEQFF.

The gene calls are TRBV6-1 and TRBJ2-5; 10 nucleotides agree with TRBD1. CDR3 length: 16 amino acids. J was trimmed by 4 bases and V by 3 bases; bases with no gene match: 8. Per germline, CDR1 MNHNS and CDR2 SASEGT. CDR3 amino acids: CASSDSVGTGAETQYF. The CDR3 bases are TGTGCCAGCAGTGATTCGGTCGGGACAGGGGCAGAGACCCAGTACTTC.

This chain links TRBV21-1 with TRBJ2-5; the tabulated D call, TRBD2, remains unverified against the DNA. TRBV21-1 is listed as a pseudogene. This CDR3 is 12 amino acids long. CDR3 sequence (DNA): TGTGCCCCGCCCGGGGTCGAAGAGACCCAGTACTTC. This sequence encodes CAPPGVEETQYF.

The V gene is TRBV1, the J gene TRBJ2-1; the table's D gene call, TRBD2, was not cross checked with the DNA. TRBV1 is a known pseudogene. The CDR3 has 16 amino acids. The CDR3 reads CTSSQVSAGVTNEQFF. For the CDR3, the DNA is TGCACCAGCAGCCAAGTCTCTGCGGGAGTTACCAATGAGCAGTTCTTC.

The chain joins TRBV10-3 to TRBJ2-7; TRBD2 might be the D (6 bases). V was trimmed by 6 bases and J by 0 bases, leaving 15 bases between them. The CDR3 runs 15 residues. Germline loops: CDR1 ENHRY, CDR2 SYGVKD. CDR3: CAISHSGTGSYEQYF. DNA of the CDR3: TGTGCCATCAGCCACTCCGGGACTGGCTCCTACGAGCAGTACTTC.

The chain uses TRBV5-4 and TRBJ2-3, with a tentative D call TRBD1 (6 bases). V lost 4 bases to trimming and J lost 4 bases, with 13 bases between them. In germline, CDR1 is SGHNT, CDR2 YYREEE (reference sequence). The CDR3 loop spans 14 amino acids. CDR3 region: CASSPDRNSDTQYF. For the CDR3, the DNA is TGTGCCAGCAGCCCTGACAGGAACTCAGATACGCAGTATTTT.

This rearrangement joins TRBV6-1 to TRBJ1-4; D may be TRBD1 (5 bases). CDR1 is MNHNS and CDR2 is SASEGT in the germline V gene. Trimming left V 3 bases short and J 7 bases short, with 15 bases between. The CDR3 consists of 15 residues. CDR3 in amino acids: CASSDPTVGFEKLFF. As DNA, the CDR3 is TGTGCCAGCAGTGATCCGACAGTAGGCTTTGAAAAACTGTTTTTT.

V usage is TRBV7-3 and J usage is TRBJ2-7; 11 bases are a match to TRBD2. The V and J ends lost 4 bases and 7 bases, in that order; junction bases with no gene match: 6. This CDR3 comprises 14 residues. The germline V gene has CDR1 SGHTA and CDR2 FQGTGA. This chain's CDR3 is CASSSGTSGSEQYF. CDR3 in DNA: TGTGCCAGCAGCTCTGGGACTAGCGGAAGTGAGCAGTACTTC.

This clone was detected once. This chain uses TRBV27 with TRBJ1-5; no reliable D call. The germline CDR1 and CDR2 sequences are MNHEY and SMNVEV (reference sequence). Trimming removed 0 bases at V and 3 bases at J, with 9 bases between. The CDR3 extends over 15 amino acids. The CDR3 DNA reads TGTGCCAGCAGTTTATCGGGCATTCTCAATCAGCCCCAGCATTTT. It specifies CASSLSGILNQPQHF.

The chain is built from TRBV30 and TRBJ2-1, with a possible D match to TRBD1 (7 bases). The length of the CDR3 is 12 residues. Germline CDR1 GTSNPN, CDR2 SVGIG (reference sequence). Trimming cost V 1 base and J 9 bases, with 10 bases left between them. The CDR3 DNA follows: TGTGCCTGGAGTGCCCAGGGGGGTGAGCAGTTCTTC. Its translation is CAWSAQGGEQFF.

The chain is built from TRBV30 and TRBJ2-7; 8 bases line up with TRBD2. Per germline, CDR1 GTSNPN and CDR2 SVGIG (reference sequence). V lost 2 bases to trimming and J lost 6 bases; unmatched junction nucleotides: 6. The CDR3 contains 13 residues. Written as DNA, the CDR3 is TGTGCCTGGAGTCCGGGACTAGAGGGCGAGCAGTACTTC. Its protein is CAWSPGLEGEQYF.

The chain is built from TRBV28 and TRBJ1-4; a possible D gene is TRBD1 (6 bases). The CDR3 is 15 residues long. Germline-derived CDR1 and CDR2 are MDHEN and SYDVKM. Deletions cut 6 bases from V and 5 bases from J, with 16 bases between. This CDR3 is CASSPNRVINEKLFF. The CDR3 DNA is TGTGCCAGCAGCCCCAACAGGGTAATAAATGAAAAACTGTTTTTT.

Written as DNA, the CDR3 is TGTGCCAGCAGCTTCGACTATGACGTCGGGGAGCTGTTTTTT. This sequence encodes CASSFDYDVGELFF. This chain links TRBV7-9 with TRBJ2-2; D possibly corresponds to TRBD2 (5 bases). From germline, CDR1 is SEHNR and CDR2 FQNEAQ (reference sequence). The V gene lost 3 bases and the J gene lost 7 bases, with 12 bases spanning the gap. The CDR3 is 14 amino acids.

DNA for the CDR3: TGTGCCAGCAGTGGGGCGGCGGAGGTTGACTATGGCTACACCTTC. This translates into CASSGAAEVDYGYTF. The chain is built from TRBV25-1 and TRBJ1-2; D gene unclear. Germline lookup yields CDR1 MGHDK and CDR2 SYGVNS. Deletions cut 4 bases from V and 3 bases from J, with 15 bases between. The length of the CDR3 is 15 residues.